These 13 T cell receptor beta chains came from one sample sequenced in a study of blood T cell repertoires in COVID-19. TCRdb keeps only in-frame clones here, not all; method: immunoSEQ multiplex PCR. This sample has 150,000 or so clones; approximately 90% occur once, and the top ten carry over 9%. The specimen sequenced was peripheral blood. The receptors originated from a woman aged 70-85 years with COVID-19, enrolled during active disease.

CDR3 residues: CASSPGTGSLLGEKLFF. The CDR3 region has the DNA TGTGCCAGCAGTCCCGGGACAGGGTCCCTCCTGGGGGAAAAACTGTTTTTT. V is TRBV27 and J is TRBJ1-4; TRBD1 matches 9 bases. The V and J ends lost 5 bases and 8 bases, in that order; junction bases with no gene match: 15. This CDR3 contains 17 residues. CDR1 and CDR2 (germline): MNHEY, SMNVEV (reference sequence).

This chain links TRBV2 with TRBJ2-7; the match to TRBD1 covers 10 bases. The length of the CDR3 is 15 residues. Germline CDR1 reads SNHLY; CDR2 reads FYNNEI. The V gene end was trimmed by 3 bases and the J gene end by 3 bases; junction bases not matched to a gene: 5. The CDR3 nucleotides read TGTGCCAGCAGTGACCCCGGGACAGGGGTCTACGAGCAGTACTTC. Translation gives CASSDPGTGVYEQYF.

The CDR3 reads CASSQVESEAFF. DNA of the CDR3: TGTGCCAGCAGCCAAGTAGAGTCTGAAGCTTTCTTT. This rearrangement joins TRBV3-1 (or the pseudogene TRBV3-2) to TRBJ1-1, with D unresolved. Germline V CDR1 and CDR2: LGHDT, YNNKEL (reference sequence). This CDR3 region has 12 residues. Trimming took 1 base from V and 6 from J, leaving 6 bases between them.

The chain is built from TRBV5-1 and TRBJ2-1; 7 positions agree with TRBD2. Germline CDR1 SGHRS, CDR2 YFSETQ. The J segment lost 0 bases and the V segment lost 3 bases, leaving 9 bases of the junction unmatched. CDR3 length: 17 amino acids. CDR3: CASSSQPTGGSYNEQFF. CDR3 sequence (DNA): TGCGCCAGCAGCTCACAACCGACGGGGGGCTCCTACAATGAGCAGTTCTTC.

The count of this clone is one. This chain joins TRBV3-1 (or the pseudogene TRBV3-2) and TRBJ1-1; 7 bases match TRBD1. Looked up from germline, CDR1 is LGHDT and CDR2 is YNNKEL (reference sequence). The ends lost 6 bases at V and 8 bases at J; junction bases unmatched: 9. The CDR3 sequence is 13 residues long. The DNA of the CDR3 is TGTGCCAGCAGTCAACAGGGGTTGCGGGAAGCTTTCTTT. As protein: CASSQQGLREAFF.

The genes are TRBV19 and TRBJ2-1, with 10 bases matching TRBD2. Germline V gene data show CDR1 as LNHDA and CDR2 as SQIVND (reference sequence). The CDR3 is 15 residues long. The J segment lost 6 bases and the V segment lost 6 bases, leaving 8 bases of the junction unmatched. In DNA form, the CDR3 reads TGTGCCAGTAGACTCTTAGCGGGGGGAAGCAATGAGCAGTTCTTC. This codes for CASRLLAGGSNEQFF. Together with reference TRBV19 and TRBJ2-1, the CDR3 gives the full variable domain: DGGITQSPKYLFRKEGQNVTLSCEQNLNHDAMYWYRQDPGQGLRLIYYSQIVNDFQKGDIAEGYSVSREKKESFPLTVTSAQKNPTAFYLCASRLLAGGSNEQFFGPGTRLTVL.

The V call is TRBV3-1 (or the pseudogene TRBV3-2), the J call TRBJ2-1, with D unclear. The CDR3 is 15 residues long. Trimming removed 0 bases from V and 1 base from J, with 7 bases in between. Germline lookup yields CDR1 LGHDT and CDR2 YNNKEL (reference sequence). CDR3 nucleotide sequence: TGTGCCAGCAGCCAAGAACTACTATCCTACAATGAGCAGTTCTTC. Translating it yields CASSQELLSYNEQFF.

V usage is TRBV9 and J usage is TRBJ1-6; TRBD1 aligns across 9 bases. The junction had 1 base not matched to a gene; V was cut back by 0 bases and J by 9 bases. CDR1 and CDR2 (germline): SGDLS, YYNGEE. This CDR3 contains 14 residues. The CDR3 nucleotides are TGTGCCAGCAGCGTAGCGGGACAGGGTTCACCCCTCCACTTT. It specifies CASSVAGQGSPLHF. Using reference TRBV9 and TRBJ1-6 for the parts outside the CDR3, the full variable domain is DSGVTQTPKHLITATGQRVTLRCSPRSGDLSVYWYQQSLDQGLQFLIQYYNGEERAKGNILERFSAQQFPDLHSELNLSSLELGDSALYFCASSVAGQGSPLHFGNGTRLTVT.

This chain connects TRBV27 to TRBJ1-2, with unresolved D. Germline CDR1 and CDR2: MNHEY and SMNVEV (reference sequence). The CDR3 is made up of 14 amino acids. Trimming left V 2 bases short and J 2 bases short, with 9 bases between. The CDR3 here is CASSLRFGNYGYTF. As DNA, the CDR3 is TGTGCCAGCAGTTTAAGGTTCGGGAACTATGGCTACACCTTC.

The chain employs TRBV28 and TRBJ1-2; tentatively, D is TRBD1 (5 bases). With 5 bases removed from V and 2 bases from J, the gap between germline ends came to 18 bases. The germline CDR1 and CDR2 sequences are MDHEN and SYDVKM. The CDR3 extends over 16 amino acids. This chain's CDR3 is CASSPIPGGGNYGYTF. The CDR3 nucleotides read TGTGCCAGCAGTCCTATCCCCGGGGGGGGAAACTATGGCTACACCTTC.

In nucleotides, the CDR3 is TGTGCCAGCAGCGCCTTTAGCGGGAGCTCCTACGAGCAGTACTTC. It codes for CASSAFSGSSYEQYF. The chain combines TRBV5-4 with TRBJ2-7; TRBD2 matches at 9 bases. The CDR3 spans 15 residues. V trimming: 4 bases; J trimming: 0 bases; junction bases outside the gene matches: 5. CDR1 and CDR2 (germline): SGHNT, YYREEE (reference sequence).

This clone was seen a handful of times. V and J are TRBV27 and TRBJ2-7, with 7 bases aligning to TRBD1. The germline CDR1 and CDR2 sequences are MNHEY and SMNVEV (reference sequence). This CDR3 has 14 residues. V shed 2 bases and J 4 bases; nucleotides not matched to a gene: 5. This chain's CDR3 is CASSLLGTEYEQYF. CDR3 in DNA: TGTGCCAGCAGTTTACTTGGGACAGAGTACGAGCAGTACTTC.

J is TRBJ2-7 and V is TRBV18; 10 bases line up with TRBD1. J lost 2 bases, V lost 4 bases, and 8 bases had no gene match. The CDR3 has 16 residues. The germline V gene encodes CDR1 KGHSH and CDR2 LQKENI. The CDR3 protein is CASSHSDRGLTYEQYF. The CDR3 DNA is TGTGCCAGCTCACACTCTGACAGGGGGCTTACCTACGAGCAGTACTTC.